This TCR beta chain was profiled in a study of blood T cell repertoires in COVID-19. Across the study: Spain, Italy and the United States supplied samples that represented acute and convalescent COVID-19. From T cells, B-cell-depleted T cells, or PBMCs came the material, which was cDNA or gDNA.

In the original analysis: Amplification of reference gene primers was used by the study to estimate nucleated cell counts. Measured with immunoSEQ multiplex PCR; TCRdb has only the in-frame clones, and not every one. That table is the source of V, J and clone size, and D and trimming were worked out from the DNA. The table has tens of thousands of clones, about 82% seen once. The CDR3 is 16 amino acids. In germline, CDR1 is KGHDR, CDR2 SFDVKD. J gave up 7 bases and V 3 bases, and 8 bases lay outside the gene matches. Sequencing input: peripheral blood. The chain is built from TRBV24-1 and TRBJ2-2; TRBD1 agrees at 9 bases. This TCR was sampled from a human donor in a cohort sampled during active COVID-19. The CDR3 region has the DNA TGTGCCACCAGTGATAACCGGGACAGGGCTCACGGGGAGCTGTTTTTT. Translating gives CATSDNRDRAHGELFF.